One and the same sample provided the 22 T cell receptor beta chains below, sequenced in a study of beta chain features in type 1 diabetes. Since all of the isolated RNA was reverse transcribed, expressed TCRB transcripts were what got sequenced. Sequenced by immunoSEQ multiplex PCR; TCRdb stores in-frame clones only, minus some. Of more than 350,000 clones listed, roughly an eighth are singletons. Sequenced input: naive CD4+ T cells from blood. The receptors shown here come from a woman between 18 and 30 years old in good health.

This clone was seen a few times. V and J are TRBV2 and TRBJ2-4, with a weak D call TRBD1 (6 bases). CDR1 SNHLY and CDR2 FYNNEI come from the germline V gene. The CDR3 is made up of 15 amino acids. The V gene lost 6 bases and the J gene lost 0 bases, with 12 bases spanning the gap. The CDR3 DNA follows: TGTGCCAGCAGCGGGACATTTCTAGCCAAAAACATTCAGTACTTC. Encoded protein: CASSGTFLAKNIQYF.

As DNA, the CDR3 is TGTGCCAGCAGCTTACAGGGACAGGGGAGCACTGAAGCTTTCTTT. Translated: CASSLQGQGSTEAFF. This chain uses TRBV7-3 with TRBJ1-1, with 10 bases matching TRBD1. This CDR3 is 15 amino acids long. The germline V gene has CDR1 SGHTA and CDR2 FQGTGA. V shed 2 bases and J 4 bases; nucleotides not matched to a gene: 4.

This clone was observed a few times. Distinct nucleotide sequences in the sample also encode this CDR3. The rearrangement links TRBV5-1 to TRBJ2-3; TRBD1 might be the D (5 bases). Germline V gene data show CDR1 as SGHRS and CDR2 as YFSETQ. CDR3 length: 13 residues. Trimming left V 0 bases short and J 4 bases short, with 6 bases between. The CDR3 loop reads CASSLGRADTQYF. The DNA of the CDR3 is TGCGCCAGCAGCTTGGGCAGGGCAGATACGCAGTATTTT.

The J gene is TRBJ2-1, the V gene TRBV5-1; 12 nucleotides line up with TRBD2. The trim removed 0 bases at V and 5 bases at J, leaving 12 bases unmatched. The CDR3 contains 19 residues. The germline gives CDR1 SGHRS, CDR2 YFSETQ. The CDR3 nucleotides are TGCGCCAGCAGCTTGGCGCTAGCGGGAGGGCCTGGGCGGGACAATGAGCAGTTCTTC. It codes for CASSLALAGGPGRDNEQFF.

The J gene is TRBJ2-3, the V gene TRBV29-1, with D perhaps matching TRBD1 (6 bases). The CDR3 is 14 amino acids. CDR1 and CDR2 (germline): SQVTM, ANQGSEA. V shed 6 bases and J shed 3 bases, with 16 bases lying between them. The CDR3 DNA follows: TGCAGCGTCGCTCACAGGGTGGGAACAGATACGCAGTATTTT. Amino acid sequence: CSVAHRVGTDTQYF.

The V gene is TRBV5-1, the J gene TRBJ2-5, with D possibly TRBD1 on 5 matching bases. This CDR3 is 15 amino acids long. Trimming took off 3 bases at V and 0 bases at J, with 12 bases between the two ends. Germline-derived CDR1 and CDR2 are SGHRS and YFSETQ. CDR3 sequence: CASSSGHQDQETQYF. In DNA, the CDR3 is TGCGCCAGCAGCTCAGGACACCAAGACCAAGAGACCCAGTACTTC.

This sequence joins TRBV14 and TRBJ1-2, with D unresolved. The CDR3 loop spans 13 amino acids. Germline lookup yields CDR1 SGHDN and CDR2 FVKESK. Trimming pared 4 bases from V and 8 bases from J, leaving 14 bases between. The CDR3 spells CASSPDGLRGYTF. Written as DNA, the CDR3 is TGTGCCAGCAGCCCTGACGGACTTCGGGGCTACACCTTC. The whole variable domain, remainder taken from reference TRBV14 and TRBJ1-2, is EAGVTQFPSHSVIEKGQTVTLRCDPISGHDNLYWYRRVMGKEIKFLLHFVKESKQDESGMPNNRFLAERTGGTYSTLKVQPAELEDSGVYFCASSPDGLRGYTFGSGTRLTVV.

The chain joins TRBV7-9 to TRBJ1-1, with TRBD1 as a possible D gene (6 bases). V was trimmed by 5 bases and J by 1 base, leaving 11 bases between them. Germline V lookup: CDR1 SEHNR, CDR2 FQNEAQ (reference sequence). The CDR3 sequence is 14 residues long. The chain's CDR3 is CASSIIGGNTEAFF. DNA of the CDR3: TGTGCCAGCAGCATTATAGGGGGGAACACTGAAGCTTTCTTT. The full variable domain, with the rest looked up from reference TRBV7-9 and TRBJ1-1, is DTGVSQNPRHKITKRGQNVTFRCDPISEHNRLYWYRQTLGQGPEFLTYFQNEAQLEKSRLLSDRFSAERPKGSFSTLEIQRTEQGDSAMYLCASSIIGGNTEAFFGQGTRLTVV.

The chain employs TRBV15 and TRBJ2-1; 7 nucleotides line up with TRBD2. Looked up from germline, CDR1 is LNHNV and CDR2 is YYDKDF (reference sequence). The CDR3 consists of 14 residues. Trimming removed 9 bases from V and 6 bases from J; junction bases left unmatched: 11. The CDR3 spells CATHPGTTFNEQFF. CDR3 coding DNA: TGTGCCACGCACCCCGGGACTACCTTCAATGAGCAGTTCTTC.

V gene TRBV5-4 combines with J gene TRBJ2-3; D is possibly TRBD1 (7 bases). Per germline, CDR1 SGHNT and CDR2 YYREEE (reference sequence). CDR3 length: 16 residues. Trimming left V 6 bases short and J 2 bases short, with 19 bases between. The CDR3 reads CASTQDRRGYTDTQYF. The CDR3 DNA reads TGTGCCAGCACTCAGGACAGGCGGGGTTACACAGATACGCAGTATTTT.

In its sample, this clone was seen a few times. The chain employs TRBV7-2 and TRBJ1-2; D is undetermined. Germline values: CDR1 SGHTA, CDR2 FQGNSA. The V end was cut by 1 base, the J end by 4 bases, with 10 bases between. This CDR3 is 14 amino acids long. The DNA of the CDR3 is TGTGCCAGCAGCTTAGGATTAGGCCGCTATGGCTACACCTTC. It is translated as CASSLGLGRYGYTF.

The chain couples TRBV28 to TRBJ2-2, with 7 bases aligning to TRBD1. The CDR3 extends over 17 amino acids. Unmatched junction bases numbered 10, after V lost 6 bases and J lost 0 bases. Germline CDR1 and CDR2: MDHEN and SYDVKM. The CDR3 DNA reads as TGTGCCAGCAGACCCAATCCCGGGACAGCGAACACCGGGGAGCTGTTTTTT. Translated, it gives CASRPNPGTANTGELFF. The complete variable domain, with remaining parts taken from reference TRBV28 and TRBJ2-2, reads DVKVTQSSRYLVKRTGEKVFLECVQDMDHENMFWYRQDPGLGLRLIYFSYDVKMKEKGDIPEGYSVSREKKERFSLILESASTNQTSMYLCASRPNPGTANTGELFFGEGSRLTVL.

The chain carries TRBV4-1 and TRBJ2-1, with 9 positions matching TRBD2. The CDR3 consists of 17 residues. Per germline, CDR1 MGHRA and CDR2 YSYEKL. The J segment lost 4 bases and the V segment lost 0 bases, leaving 7 bases of the junction unmatched. The CDR3 reads CASSQEVTSGGYNEQFF. The CDR3 DNA reads TGCGCCAGCAGCCAAGAAGTGACTAGCGGTGGGTACAATGAGCAGTTCTTC.

The chain is built from TRBV27 and TRBJ1-4; TRBD1 matches at 7 bases. Germline CDR1 is MNHEY and CDR2 is SMNVEV (reference sequence). This CDR3 region has 15 residues. With V trimmed by 5 bases and J by 11 bases, 14 bases remained unmatched. Here the CDR3 reads CASSVLHMTGQKLFF. CDR3 nucleotide sequence: TGTGCCAGCAGTGTTCTGCACATGACAGGGCAGAAACTGTTTTTT.

This clone was found a few times. This chain connects TRBV7-7 to TRBJ2-2, with D uncertain. V was pared by 4 bases and J by 4 bases, with 10 bases between. The CDR3 extends over 14 amino acids. CDR1 is SSHAT and CDR2 is FNYEAQ in the germline V gene (reference sequence). The CDR3 coding sequence is TGTGCCAGCAGCTACCAGATTAGCACCGGGGAGCTGTTTTTT. Amino acid sequence: CASSYQISTGELFF.

This clone has a handful of counts. The rearrangement joins TRBV5-4 to TRBJ2-3; 8 bases are shared with TRBD1. Germline V lookup: CDR1 SGHNT, CDR2 YYREEE (reference sequence). This CDR3 region has 19 residues. J gave up 0 bases and V 4 bases, and 16 bases lay outside the gene matches. The CDR3 nucleotides read TGTGCCAGCAGCCCGCAGAGGTCCTCAGGGGGCTCCAGCACAGATACGCAGTATTTT. It translates to CASSPQRSSGGSSTDTQYF.

This sequence joins TRBV27 and TRBJ2-6; TRBD1 agrees at 9 bases. Germline V gives CDR1 MNHEY, CDR2 SMNVEV (reference sequence). The ends lost 6 bases at V and 4 bases at J; junction bases unmatched: 7. The CDR3 is 16 amino acids. For the CDR3, the DNA is TGTGCCAGCAGCTTGTACAGGGGGCTGGGGGCCAACGTCCTGACTTTC. It specifies CASSLYRGLGANVLTF.

V and J are TRBV7-3 and TRBJ1-4, with D hard to call. Trimming shortened V by 8 bases and J by 0 bases, and 13 bases separated the two germline ends. Germline CDR1 and CDR2: SGHTA and FQGTGA. The CDR3 has 15 residues. CDR3 bases: TGTGCCAGCCCTGGTGAAAACTCAACTAATGAAAAACTGTTTTTT. This gives the protein CASPGENSTNEKLFF. Full variable domain (rest looked up from reference TRBV7-3 and TRBJ1-4): GAGVSQTPSNKVTEKGKYVELRCDPISGHTALYWYRQSLGQGPEFLIYFQGTGAADDSGLPNDRFFAVRPEGSVSTLKIQRTERGDSAVYLCASPGENSTNEKLFFGSGTQLSVL.

V is TRBV6-1 and J is TRBJ2-4; D is ambiguous. The CDR3 runs to 11 residues. Trimming removed 4 bases from V and 2 bases from J, with 0 bases in between. Germline CDR1 and CDR2: MNHNS and SASEGT. The CDR3 loop is CASSAKNIQYF. CDR3 in DNA: TGTGCCAGCAGTGCCAAAAACATTCAGTACTTC.

This clone was picked up a small number of times. The chain uses TRBV27 and TRBJ2-2; D is unresolved. Germline-derived CDR1 and CDR2 are MNHEY and SMNVEV (reference sequence). Trimming shortened V by 0 bases and J by 7 bases, and 6 bases separated the two germline ends. The CDR3 has 13 amino acids. The CDR3 loop reads CASSLSTIGELFF. In DNA, the CDR3 is TGTGCCAGCAGTTTATCGACGATCGGGGAGCTGTTTTTT.

V gene TRBV11-3 combines with J gene TRBJ2-3; the D is unclear. CDR1 and CDR2 from the germline V gene are SGHNT and YENEEA. This CDR3 comprises 12 residues. Deletions cut 0 bases from V and 6 bases from J, with 4 bases between. CDR3 nucleotide sequence: TGTGCCAGCAGCTTAGAAGGTGATACGCAGTATTTT. Protein sequence: CASSLEGDTQYF.

V usage is TRBV4-1 and J usage is TRBJ2-1, with a weak D call TRBD2 (6 bases). V was shortened by 2 bases and J by 2 bases, with 13 bases between the two germline ends. Germline loops: CDR1 MGHRA, CDR2 YSYEKL. CDR3 size: 16 residues. CDR3 sequence reads: CASSQQGGTAYNEQFF. Written as DNA, the CDR3 is TGCGCCAGCAGCCAACAAGGCGGGACCGCCTACAATGAGCAGTTCTTC.